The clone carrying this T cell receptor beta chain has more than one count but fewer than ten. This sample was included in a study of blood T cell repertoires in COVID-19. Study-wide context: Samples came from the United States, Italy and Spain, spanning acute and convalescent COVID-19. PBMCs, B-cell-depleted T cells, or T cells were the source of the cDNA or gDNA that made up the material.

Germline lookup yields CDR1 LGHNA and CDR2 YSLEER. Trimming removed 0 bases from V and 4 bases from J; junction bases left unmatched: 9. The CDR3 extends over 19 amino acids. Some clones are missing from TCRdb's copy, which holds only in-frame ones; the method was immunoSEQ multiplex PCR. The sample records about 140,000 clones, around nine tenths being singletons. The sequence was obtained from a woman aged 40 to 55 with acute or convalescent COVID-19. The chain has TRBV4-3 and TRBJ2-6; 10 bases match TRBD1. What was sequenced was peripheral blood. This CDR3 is CASSQELGQGFGGANVLTF. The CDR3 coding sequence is TGCGCCAGCAGCCAAGAGCTGGGACAGGGGTTTGGGGGGGCCAACGTCCTGACTTTC.